This T cell receptor (beta chain) originates from a study of T cell clonality in common variable immunodeficiency. The assay was immunoSEQ multiplex PCR, and TCRdb's table has in-frame clones only and misses some. The sample contains approximately 75,000 clones, none occurring once; around 0.8% lies in the top ten. This clone was seen at least ten times. The clonotype was recovered from a person aged 18-70 years in good health. Sequencing used peripheral blood mononuclear cells.

CDR3 sequence: CASRPRGTFHYEQYF. The CDR3 bases that were read are TGTGCCAGCAGACCTCGGGGGACCTTCCACTACGAG. The chain combines TRBV6-2 or TRBV6-3 with TRBJ2-7; the D gene is possibly TRBD2 (6 bases). The read ends 3 residues early relative to the CDR3; the germline J gene fills the gap. This CDR3 is 15 amino acids long. Trimming removed 6 bases at V and 3 bases at J, with 18 bases between. CDR1 is MNHEY and CDR2 is SVGEGT in the germline V gene.